These 15 T cell receptor beta chains were all obtained from the same sample, sequenced in a study of spatial heterogeneity in lung cancer. TCRdb re-derived calls from the 5' RACE reads in MiXCR, one entry per CDR3 protein. The sample has about 94,000 distinct CDR3 sequences; 15% to 20% are singletons. As for time point: blood at routine non-recurrence follow-up after resection. The sequencing used PBMCs, collected at follow-up. Receptor source: a male donor with early-stage non-small cell lung cancer.

This clonotype was counted a few times. The chain links TRBV14 to TRBJ1-2, with D possibly TRBD1 on 5 matching bases. The CDR3 is 16 amino acids. Germline V gene sequence: CDR1 SGHDN, CDR2 FVKESK. V lost 4 bases to trimming and J lost 4 bases, with 19 bases between them. DNA of the CDR3: TGTGCCAGCAGCCCCCGAGAAGGGGAGGGCTTCTATGGCTACACCTTC. Encoded protein: CASSPREGEGFYGYTF.

This chain uses TRBV15 with TRBJ2-1; 11 positions match TRBD2. Germline V gives CDR1 LNHNV, CDR2 YYDKDF (reference sequence). The CDR3 is 17 amino acids. V shed 4 bases, J shed 9 bases, and the junction held 14 bases outside the gene matches. The CDR3 spells CATSTEGLAGGHGEQFF. The CDR3 DNA follows: TGTGCCACCAGCACAGAGGGCCTAGCGGGAGGCCATGGTGAGCAGTTCTTC.

The chain combines TRBV30 with TRBJ2-1; the match to TRBD2 covers 8 bases. Trimming took 0 bases from V and 4 from J; bases not matched to a gene: 2. Looked up from germline, CDR1 is GTSNPN and CDR2 is SVGIG (reference sequence). The CDR3 is 14 residues long. As DNA, the CDR3 is TGTGCCTGGAGTGTCACTAGCGGATACAATGAGCAGTTCTTC. As protein: CAWSVTSGYNEQFF.

This clonotype was counted between two and nine times. The chain couples TRBV19 to TRBJ2-5; TRBD2 agrees at 10 bases. Per the germline V gene, CDR1 is LNHDA and CDR2 is SQIVND (reference sequence). There are 16 residues in the CDR3. Trimming cost V 2 bases and J 5 bases; bases outside gene matches: 8. CDR3 region: CASSIKRAGGPETQYF. Written as DNA, the CDR3 is TGTGCCAGTAGTATAAAAAGAGCGGGAGGGCCCGAGACCCAGTACTTC.

The chain recombines TRBV7-6 with TRBJ2-1, with TRBD1 as a possible D gene (7 bases). Germline CDR1 is SGHVS and CDR2 is FNYEAQ. This CDR3 spans 12 amino acids. V gave up 5 bases and J gave up 8 bases, with 10 bases separating them. CDR3 residues: CASSRRGDEQFF. In nucleotides, the CDR3 is TGTGCCAGCAGCCGCAGGGGGGATGAGCAGTTCTTC.

This sequence joins TRBV2 and TRBJ1-1, with unresolved D. V shed 7 bases and J shed 7 bases, with 16 bases lying between them. The CDR3 is 13 amino acids. Germline CDR1 SNHLY, CDR2 FYNNEI. This chain's CDR3 is CASTILLRGEAFF. CDR3 sequence (DNA): TGTGCCAGCACCATACTTTTACGCGGTGAAGCTTTCTTT.

The sample holds a few counts of this clonotype. This sequence joins TRBV7-9 and TRBJ2-7, with 8 bases lining up with TRBD1. This CDR3 contains 15 residues. The germline CDR1 and CDR2 sequences are SEHNR and FQNEAQ (reference sequence). Trimming removed 5 bases from V and 6 bases from J; junction bases left unmatched: 12. CDR3 in amino acids: CASSRGDRGWGEQYF. The DNA for the CDR3 is TGTGCCAGCAGCCGGGGAGACAGGGGTTGGGGCGAGCAGTACTTC.

This clonotype was seen ten or more times. The chain carries TRBV2 and TRBJ1-1; D not certain. The germline V and J ends were trimmed by 4 bases and 6 bases, with 18 bases remaining between them. The CDR3 consists of 15 residues. The germline gives CDR1 SNHLY, CDR2 FYNNEI. The CDR3 bases are TGTGCCAGCAGTGGTAGTCGAGGTTCGTCAGCTGAAGCTTTCTTT. This translates into CASSGSRGSSAEAFF. The full variable domain, its missing parts supplied by reference TRBV2 and TRBJ1-1, is EPEVTQTPSHQVTQMGQEVILRCVPISNHLYFYWYRQILGQKVEFLVSFYNNEISEKSEIFDDQFSVERPDGSNFTLKIRSTKLEDSAMYFCASSGSRGSSAEAFFGQGTRLTVV.

This clonotype was seen only a few times. This chain joins TRBV12-5 and TRBJ2-6, with D uncertain. This CDR3 has 20 amino acids. Germline V CDR1 and CDR2: LGHNT, FRNRAP. The germline V and J ends were trimmed by 0 bases and 0 bases, with 18 bases remaining between them. In nucleotides, the CDR3 is TGTGCTAGTGGTTTGGTCCCTGACGGTCGATTACACTCTGGGGCCAACGTCCTGACTTTC. Protein: CASGLVPDGRLHSGANVLTF.

V and J are TRBV20-1 and TRBJ1-1, with TRBD1 as a possible D gene (5 bases). Germline CDR1 is DFQATT and CDR2 is SNEGSKA (reference sequence). The CDR3 totals 14 residues. The germline V and J ends were trimmed by 4 bases and 6 bases, with 18 bases remaining between them. CDR3 nucleotide sequence: TGCAGTGCTATCTCGAGGGGTGGGCTGGCTGAAGCTTTCTTT. It yields the protein CSAISRGGLAEAFF.

A few counts support this clonotype. The V gene is TRBV11-2, the J gene TRBJ2-5, with D unresolved. CDR1 is SGHAT, CDR2 FQNNGV, per germline. The CDR3 totals 12 residues. With 3 bases removed from V and 4 bases from J, the gap between germline ends came to 6 bases. The CDR3 is CASSFAGETQYF. Here the CDR3 DNA reads TGTGCCAGCAGCTTCGCCGGAGAGACCCAGTACTTC.

This rearrangement joins TRBV9 to TRBJ1-1, with D hard to call. V shed 3 bases and J shed 4 bases, with 16 bases lying between them. The CDR3 contains 15 residues. CDR1 and CDR2 (germline): SGDLS, YYNGEE. The CDR3 is CASSGPAVTGTEAFF. The DNA for the CDR3 is TGTGCCAGCAGCGGACCTGCGGTAACTGGCACTGAAGCTTTCTTT.

The rearrangement joins TRBV6-2 or TRBV6-3 to TRBJ2-1, with TRBD2 identical over 7 bases. The CDR3 is 12 residues long. Germline CDR1 reads MNHEY; CDR2 reads SVGEGT. V dropped 1 base and J dropped 13; count of bases not matched to a gene: 4. The CDR3 DNA follows: TGTGCCAGCAGTTACTGGGGGGGGGACCAGTTCTTC. Translation gives CASSYWGGDQFF.

In this sample, this clonotype turned up a few times. The genes are TRBV7-7 and TRBJ2-5; D uncertain. Trimming pared 1 base from V and 0 bases from J, leaving 15 bases between. This CDR3 region has 17 residues. Germline values: CDR1 SSHAT, CDR2 FNYEAQ (reference sequence). DNA for the CDR3: TGTGCCAGCAGCTTAGGTCTGGTGGCGGAGTACCAAGAGACCCAGTACTTC. Its protein product is CASSLGLVAEYQETQYF.

The chain has TRBV7-9 and TRBJ2-1; 7 nucleotides align to TRBD2. CDR1 SEHNR and CDR2 FQNEAQ come from the germline V gene (reference sequence). The CDR3 runs 18 residues. V shed 5 bases and J 4 bases; nucleotides not matched to a gene: 17. The CDR3 sequence: CASSVTTGKAGPYNEQFF. Written as DNA, the CDR3 is TGTGCCAGCAGCGTGACGACGGGGAAAGCGGGACCTTACAATGAGCAGTTCTTC.